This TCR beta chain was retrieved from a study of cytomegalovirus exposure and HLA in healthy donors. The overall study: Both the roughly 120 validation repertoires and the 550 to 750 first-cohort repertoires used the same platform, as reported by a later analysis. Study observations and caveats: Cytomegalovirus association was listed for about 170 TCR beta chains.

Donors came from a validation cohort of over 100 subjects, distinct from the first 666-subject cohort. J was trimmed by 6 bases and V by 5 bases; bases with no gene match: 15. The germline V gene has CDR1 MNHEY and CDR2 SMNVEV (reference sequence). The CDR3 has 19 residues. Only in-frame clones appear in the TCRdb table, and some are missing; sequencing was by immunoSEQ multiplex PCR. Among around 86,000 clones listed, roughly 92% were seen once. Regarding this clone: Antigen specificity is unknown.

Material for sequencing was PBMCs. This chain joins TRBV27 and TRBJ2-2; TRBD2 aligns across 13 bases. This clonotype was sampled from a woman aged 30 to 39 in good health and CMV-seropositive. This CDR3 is CASSPPTGLAGVWAGELFF. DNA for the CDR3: TGTGCCAGCAGTCCCCCCACTGGACTAGCGGGAGTCTGGGCCGGGGAGCTGTTTTTT.